This T cell receptor beta chain came from a study of a mutant IDH1 vaccine in newly diagnosed glioma (dated by TCRdb to the early 2020s). Regarding the complete study: Patients received eight vaccinations in weeks 1, 3, 5, 7, 11, 15, 19 and 23, corresponding to visits V03 through V10. In the chemotherapy-containing groups, vaccination started alongside temozolomide cycles, whereas in patients who had radiotherapy alone it started 4-6 weeks after radiotherapy. Of the 25 to 40 patients who were treated, about 60% were male and around 40% were female, and the mean age was about 40 years. Before enrollment, patients had received standard therapy of radiotherapy alone, temozolomide alone, or radiochemotherapy with temozolomide; most received the combination. Peripheral blood was collected at six visits: V03 (baseline), V05, V07, V10, V12 and V13. For exploratory analyses, longitudinal TCRB deep sequencing was carried out in 25 treated patients wherever samples were available.

Study-wide conclusions, independent of this receptor: The authors stated that sample limitations prevented analyses of patient blood samples from being reproduced. Across multiple MHC alleles, vaccine-induced immune responses were seen in nearly 95% of patients. Pseudoprogression seemed to be unrelated to changes in the top peripheral T cell clonotypes found by TCRB sequencing. Availability determined which PBMC samples were chosen for TCRB deep sequencing.

Between the V and J ends, shortened by 0 bases and 1 base respectively, the junction contains 4 bases. From the cysteine through the phenylalanine, the CDR3 covers 13 amino acids. Of the read, only the CDR3 DNA is kept; its 39 bases are in frame from base 1. CDR1 and CDR2 were assigned from the germline V gene as SGHRS and YFSETQ. The time point label corresponds to: week 11, during vaccination. Every vaccine dose consisted of 300 ug of a 20-mer mutant IDH1 peptide in Montanide, administered subcutaneously together with topical imiquimod. Newly diagnosed WHO grade 3 or 4 IDH1-mutant astrocytomas showing loss of nuclear ATRX were present in the donors. The samples were drawn from NOA16, a multicentre, single-arm, open-label phase I trial in Germany that tested a mutant IDH1 peptide vaccine in humans for the first time. Genomic DNA for TCRB sequencing was isolated from EDTA blood with the DNeasy Blood and Tissue Kit.

This clone appeared once. The antigen it binds to is not known. No much larger clone exists at a distance of one base, and base qualities are not known. Libraries were made using the immunoSEQ multiplex PCR assay. The hsTCRB Kit was used according to the manufacturer's protocol to amplify rearranged TCR beta chain sequences. TCRB libraries were sequenced on an Illumina MiSeq. The paper's processing steps were these. Demultiplexing, trimming and gene mapping were performed with the kit vendor's proprietary platform. TCRdb obtained this table from immuneACCESS and retained in-frame rearrangements with V and J assigned. These tables miss some clones; where compared with another copy, unresolved V genes account for less than half of the shortfall, and the remainder is unexplained. The D gene and trimming were derived from the DNA, and the V and J assignments and clone size from that table. For this sample the table gives some 30,000 clones, of which roughly three quarters were detected only once. Of the sample, approximately 25% falls within the top ten clones.

The sequencing here drew on PBMCs, taken from a glioma patient whose treatment included an IDH1 peptide vaccine. This TCR was recovered from a man younger than 45 with glioma. The rearranged chain carries TRBV5-1 and TRBJ1-1; no D gene can be assigned with confidence. The CDR3 region has the sequence CASSLEKNTEAFF. The DNA sequence reads TGCGCCAGCAGCTTGGAGAAGAACACTGAAGCTTTCTTT.